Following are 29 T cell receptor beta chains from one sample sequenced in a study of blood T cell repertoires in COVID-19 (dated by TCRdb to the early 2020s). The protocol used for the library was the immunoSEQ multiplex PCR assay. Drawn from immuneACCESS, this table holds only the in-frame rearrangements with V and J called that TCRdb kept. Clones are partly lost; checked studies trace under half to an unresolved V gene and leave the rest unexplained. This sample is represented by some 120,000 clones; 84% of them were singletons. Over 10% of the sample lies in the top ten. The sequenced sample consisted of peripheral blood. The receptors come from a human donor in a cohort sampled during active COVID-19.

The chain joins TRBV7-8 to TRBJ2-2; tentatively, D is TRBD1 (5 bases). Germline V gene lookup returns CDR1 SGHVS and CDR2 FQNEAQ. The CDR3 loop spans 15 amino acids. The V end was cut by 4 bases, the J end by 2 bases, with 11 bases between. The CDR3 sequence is CASSYGAANTGELFF. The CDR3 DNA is TGTGCCAGCAGCTATGGGGCAGCTAACACCGGGGAGCTGTTTTTT.

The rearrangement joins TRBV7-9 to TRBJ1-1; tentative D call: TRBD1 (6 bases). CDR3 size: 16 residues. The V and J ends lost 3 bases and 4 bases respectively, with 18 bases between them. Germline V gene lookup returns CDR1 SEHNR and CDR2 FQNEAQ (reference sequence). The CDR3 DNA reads TGTGCCAGCAGCTTCCTCCCGGTTGGGGGGGCCACTGAAGCTTTCTTT. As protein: CASSFLPVGGATEAFF.

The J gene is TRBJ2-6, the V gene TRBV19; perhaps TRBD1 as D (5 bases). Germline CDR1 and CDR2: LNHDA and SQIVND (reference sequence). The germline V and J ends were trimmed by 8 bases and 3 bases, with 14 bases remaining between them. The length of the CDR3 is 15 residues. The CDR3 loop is CASEQGSYGANVLTF. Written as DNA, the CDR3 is TGTGCCAGTGAGCAGGGATCGTATGGGGCCAACGTCCTGACTTTC. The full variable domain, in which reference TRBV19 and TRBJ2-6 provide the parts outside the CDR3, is DGGITQSPKYLFRKEGQNVTLSCEQNLNHDAMYWYRQDPGQGLRLIYYSQIVNDFQKGDIAEGYSVSREKKESFPLTVTSAQKNPTAFYLCASEQGSYGANVLTFGAGSRLTVL.

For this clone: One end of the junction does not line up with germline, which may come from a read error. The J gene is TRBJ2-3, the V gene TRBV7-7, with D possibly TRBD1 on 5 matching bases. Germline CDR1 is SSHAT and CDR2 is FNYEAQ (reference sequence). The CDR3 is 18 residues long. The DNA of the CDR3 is TGTGCTAGCAGCCCCCTTCGAAGGGGCGAGGACGCGACAGATACGCAGTATTTT. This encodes CASSPLRRGEDATDTQYF. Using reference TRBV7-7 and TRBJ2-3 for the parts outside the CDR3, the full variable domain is GAGVSQSPRYKVTKRGQDVTLRCDPISSHATLYWYQQALGQGPEFLTYFNYEAQPDKSGLPSDRFSAERPEGSISTLTIQRTEQRDSAMYRCASSPLRRGEDATDTQYFGPGTRLTVL.

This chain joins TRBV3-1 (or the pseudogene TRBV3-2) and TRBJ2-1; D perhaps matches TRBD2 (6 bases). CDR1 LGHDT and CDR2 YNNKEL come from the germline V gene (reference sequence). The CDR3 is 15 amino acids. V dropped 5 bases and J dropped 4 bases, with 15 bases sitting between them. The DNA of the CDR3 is TGTGCCAGCAGCAAATCCGGGACTTCTTACAATGAGCAGTTCTTC. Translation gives CASSKSGTSYNEQFF.

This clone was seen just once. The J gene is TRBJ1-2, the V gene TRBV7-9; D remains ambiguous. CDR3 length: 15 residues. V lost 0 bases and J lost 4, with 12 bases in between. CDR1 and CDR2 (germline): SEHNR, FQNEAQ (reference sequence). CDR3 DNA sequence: TGTGCCAGCAGCTTAGCCCAGGCGGGTCTCTATGGCTACACCTTC. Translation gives CASSLAQAGLYGYTF. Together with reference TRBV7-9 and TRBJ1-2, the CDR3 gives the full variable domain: DTGVSQNPRHKITKRGQNVTFRCDPISEHNRLYWYRQTLGQGPEFLTYFQNEAQLEKSRLLSDRFSAERPKGSFSTLEIQRTEQGDSAMYLCASSLAQAGLYGYTFGSGTRLTVV.

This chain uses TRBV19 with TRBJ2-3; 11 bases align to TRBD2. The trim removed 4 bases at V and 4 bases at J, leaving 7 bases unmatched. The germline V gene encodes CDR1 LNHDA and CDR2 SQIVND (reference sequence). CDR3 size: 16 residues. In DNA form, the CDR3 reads TGTGCCAGTAGTACAGGGGGACTAGCGGTCGCAGATACGCAGTATTTT. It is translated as CASSTGGLAVADTQYF. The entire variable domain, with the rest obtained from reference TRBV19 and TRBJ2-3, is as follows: DGGITQSPKYLFRKEGQNVTLSCEQNLNHDAMYWYRQDPGQGLRLIYYSQIVNDFQKGDIAEGYSVSREKKESFPLTVTSAQKNPTAFYLCASSTGGLAVADTQYFGPGTRLTVL.

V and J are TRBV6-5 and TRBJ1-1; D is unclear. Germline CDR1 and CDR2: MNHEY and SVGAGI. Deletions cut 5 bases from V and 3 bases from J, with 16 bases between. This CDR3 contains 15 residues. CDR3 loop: CASSRGPPGHTEAFF. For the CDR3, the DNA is TGTGCCAGCAGTCGTGGCCCGCCGGGTCACACTGAAGCTTTCTTT.

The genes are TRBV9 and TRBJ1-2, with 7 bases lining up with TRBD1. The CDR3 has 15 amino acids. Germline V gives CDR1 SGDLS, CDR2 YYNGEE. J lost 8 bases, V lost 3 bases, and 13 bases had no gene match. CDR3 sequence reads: CASSGGLRLGGGYTF. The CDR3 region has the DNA TGTGCCAGCAGCGGGGGCCTCCGGTTAGGGGGCGGCTACACCTTC.

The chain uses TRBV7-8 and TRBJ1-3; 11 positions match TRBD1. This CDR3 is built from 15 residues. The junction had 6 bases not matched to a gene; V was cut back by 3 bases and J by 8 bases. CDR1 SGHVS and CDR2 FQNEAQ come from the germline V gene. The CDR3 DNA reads TGTGCCAGCAGCTTGCCTCGGACAGGGGGCCACACCATATATTTT. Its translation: CASSLPRTGGHTIYF. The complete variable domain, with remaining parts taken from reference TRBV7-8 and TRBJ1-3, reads GAGVSQSPRYKVAKRGQDVALRCDPISGHVSLFWYQQALGQGPEFLTYFQNEAQLDKSGLPSDRFFAERPEGSVSTLKIQRTQQEDSAVYLCASSLPRTGGHTIYFGEGSWLTVV.

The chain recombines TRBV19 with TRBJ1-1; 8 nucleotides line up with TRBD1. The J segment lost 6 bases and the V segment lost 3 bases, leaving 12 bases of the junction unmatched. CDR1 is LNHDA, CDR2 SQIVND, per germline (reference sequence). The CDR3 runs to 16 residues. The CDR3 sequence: CASSISVDRAIPEAFF. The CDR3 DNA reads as TGTGCCAGTAGTATTTCAGTGGACAGGGCCATCCCTGAAGCTTTCTTT.

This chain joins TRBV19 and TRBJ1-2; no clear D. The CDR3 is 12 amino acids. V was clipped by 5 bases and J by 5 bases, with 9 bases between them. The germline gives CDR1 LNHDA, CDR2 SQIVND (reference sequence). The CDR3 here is CASSPHMYGYTF. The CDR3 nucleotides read TGTGCCAGTAGTCCGCACATGTATGGCTACACCTTC.

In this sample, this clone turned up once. This CDR3 is CASSWGTASSYEQYF. CDR3 bases: TGTGCCAGCAGTTGGGGGACAGCCAGCTCCTACGAGCAGTACTTC. The chain links TRBV27 to TRBJ2-7, with 7 bases that match TRBD1. The CDR3 has 15 residues. Germline CDR1 reads MNHEY; CDR2 reads SMNVEV (reference sequence). V trimming: 4 bases; J trimming: 0 bases; junction bases outside the gene matches: 6.

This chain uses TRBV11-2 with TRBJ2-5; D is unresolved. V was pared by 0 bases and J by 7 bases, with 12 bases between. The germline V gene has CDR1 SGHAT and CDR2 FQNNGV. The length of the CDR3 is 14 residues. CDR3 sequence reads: CASSLDVSSLTQYF. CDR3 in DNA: TGTGCCAGCAGCTTAGATGTGAGTTCCCTGACCCAGTACTTC.

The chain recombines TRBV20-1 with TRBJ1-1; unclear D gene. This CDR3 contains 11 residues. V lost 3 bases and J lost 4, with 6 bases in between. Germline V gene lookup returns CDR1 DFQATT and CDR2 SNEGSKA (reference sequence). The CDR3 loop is CSASAGTEAFF. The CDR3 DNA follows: TGCAGTGCTAGCGCAGGCACTGAAGCTTTCTTT.

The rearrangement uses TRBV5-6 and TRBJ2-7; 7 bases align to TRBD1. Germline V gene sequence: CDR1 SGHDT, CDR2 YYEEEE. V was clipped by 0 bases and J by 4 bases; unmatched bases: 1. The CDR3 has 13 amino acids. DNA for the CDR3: TGTGCCAGCAGCTTGGACAGGGGTTACGAGCAGTACTTC. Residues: CASSLDRGYEQYF.

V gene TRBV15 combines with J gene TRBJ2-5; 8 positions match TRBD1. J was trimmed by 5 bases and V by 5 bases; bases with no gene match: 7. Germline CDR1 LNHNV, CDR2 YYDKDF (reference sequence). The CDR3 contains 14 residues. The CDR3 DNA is TGTGCCACCAGCGGGCTGACAGGGGTTGAGACCCAGTACTTC. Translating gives CATSGLTGVETQYF.

The CDR3 DNA reads as TGCGCCAGCAGCCCCGGCGGGACAGGGCTATACAATGAGCAGTTCTTC. This gives the protein CASSPGGTGLYNEQFF. The chain combines TRBV5-1 with TRBJ2-1, with 9 nucleotides matching TRBD1. Losses at the gene ends were 4 bases for V and 4 bases for J; bases not matched to a gene: 9. The CDR3 covers 16 residues. The germline V gene encodes CDR1 SGHRS and CDR2 YFSETQ.

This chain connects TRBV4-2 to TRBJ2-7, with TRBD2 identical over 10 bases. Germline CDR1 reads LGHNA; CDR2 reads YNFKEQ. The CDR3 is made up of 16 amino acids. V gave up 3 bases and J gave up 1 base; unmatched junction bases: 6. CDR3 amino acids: CASSQNLAGVSYEQYF. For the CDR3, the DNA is TGTGCCAGCAGCCAGAATCTAGCGGGGGTGTCCTACGAGCAGTACTTC.

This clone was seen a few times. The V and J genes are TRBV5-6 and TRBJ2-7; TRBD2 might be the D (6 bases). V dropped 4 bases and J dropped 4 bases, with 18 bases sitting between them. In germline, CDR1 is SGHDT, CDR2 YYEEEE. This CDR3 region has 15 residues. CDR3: CASSRRDSMAYEQYF. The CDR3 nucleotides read TGTGCCAGCAGCCGGCGGGACTCAATGGCGTACGAGCAGTACTTC.

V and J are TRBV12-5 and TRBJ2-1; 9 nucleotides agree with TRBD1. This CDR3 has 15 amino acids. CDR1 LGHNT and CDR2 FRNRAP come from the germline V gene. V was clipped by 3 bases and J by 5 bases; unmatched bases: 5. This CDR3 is CASGLGQGSHNEQFF. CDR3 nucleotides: TGTGCTAGTGGTTTAGGACAGGGGTCCCACAATGAGCAGTTCTTC.

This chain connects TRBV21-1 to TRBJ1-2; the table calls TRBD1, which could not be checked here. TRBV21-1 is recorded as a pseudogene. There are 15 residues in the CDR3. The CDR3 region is CASSRRQGRYYGYTF. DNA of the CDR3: TGTGCCAGCAGTAGGCGACAGGGTAGATACTATGGCTACACCTTC.

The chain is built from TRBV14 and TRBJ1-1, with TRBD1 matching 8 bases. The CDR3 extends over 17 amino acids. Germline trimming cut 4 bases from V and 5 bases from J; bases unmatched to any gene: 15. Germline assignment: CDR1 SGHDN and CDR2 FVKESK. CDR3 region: CASSLSPGQGARTEAFF. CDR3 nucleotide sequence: TGTGCCAGCAGCCTTTCCCCGGGGCAGGGGGCGCGAACTGAAGCTTTCTTT.

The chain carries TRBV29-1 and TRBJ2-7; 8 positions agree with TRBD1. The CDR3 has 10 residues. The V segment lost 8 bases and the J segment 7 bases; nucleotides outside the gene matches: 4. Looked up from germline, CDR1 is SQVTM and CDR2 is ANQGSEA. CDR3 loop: CSRQGREQYF. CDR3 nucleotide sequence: TGCAGCCGACAGGGGCGGGAGCAGTACTTC.

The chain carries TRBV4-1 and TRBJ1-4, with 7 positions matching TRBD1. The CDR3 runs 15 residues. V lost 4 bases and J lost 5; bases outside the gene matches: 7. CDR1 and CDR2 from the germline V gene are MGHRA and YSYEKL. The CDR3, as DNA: TGCGCCAGCAGCCGCACAGGACAGGACAATGAAAAACTGTTTTTT. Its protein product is CASSRTGQDNEKLFF.

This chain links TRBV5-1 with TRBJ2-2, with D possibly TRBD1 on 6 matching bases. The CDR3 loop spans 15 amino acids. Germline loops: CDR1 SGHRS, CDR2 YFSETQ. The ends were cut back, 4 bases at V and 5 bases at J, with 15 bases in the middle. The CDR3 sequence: CASSLHRDATGELFF. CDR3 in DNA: TGCGCCAGCAGCCTGCACAGGGATGCGACCGGGGAGCTGTTTTTT.

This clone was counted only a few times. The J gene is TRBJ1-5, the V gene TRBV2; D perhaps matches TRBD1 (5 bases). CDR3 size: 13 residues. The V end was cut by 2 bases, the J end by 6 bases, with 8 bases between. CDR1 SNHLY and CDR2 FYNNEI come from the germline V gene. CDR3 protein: CASSEKGIQPQHF. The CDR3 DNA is TGTGCCAGCAGTGAAAAGGGGATTCAGCCCCAGCATTTT.

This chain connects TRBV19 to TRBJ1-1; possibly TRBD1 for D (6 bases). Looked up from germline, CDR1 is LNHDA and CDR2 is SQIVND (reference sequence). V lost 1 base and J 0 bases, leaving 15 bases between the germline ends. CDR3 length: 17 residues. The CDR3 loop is CASSIVLGAGVNTEAFF. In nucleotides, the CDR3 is TGTGCCAGTAGTATAGTATTGGGGGCAGGAGTGAACACTGAAGCTTTCTTT.

CDR3 in amino acids: CASSEYRGSSPLHF. In DNA form, the CDR3 reads TGTGCCAGCAGTGAATACAGGGGAAGTTCACCCCTCCACTTT. This rearrangement joins TRBV2 to TRBJ1-6; TRBD1 agrees at 7 bases. The CDR3 length is 14 residues. Germline CDR1 SNHLY, CDR2 FYNNEI. V lost 2 bases and J lost 9; bases outside the gene matches: 4.